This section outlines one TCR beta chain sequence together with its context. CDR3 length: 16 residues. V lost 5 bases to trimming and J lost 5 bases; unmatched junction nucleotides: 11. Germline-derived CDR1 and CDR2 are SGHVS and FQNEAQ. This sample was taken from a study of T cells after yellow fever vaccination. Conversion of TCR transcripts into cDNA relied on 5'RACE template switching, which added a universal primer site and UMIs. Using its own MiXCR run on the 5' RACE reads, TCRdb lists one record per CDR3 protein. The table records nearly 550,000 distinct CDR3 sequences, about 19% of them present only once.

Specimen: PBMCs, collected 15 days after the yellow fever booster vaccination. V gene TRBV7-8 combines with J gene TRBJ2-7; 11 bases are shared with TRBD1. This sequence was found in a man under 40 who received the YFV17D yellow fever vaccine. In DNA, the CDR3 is TGTGCCAGCAGCCCCCCCCTACGGACAGGGGGCAACGAGCAGTACTTC. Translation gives CASSPPLRTGGNEQYF.